This T cell receptor (beta chain) was identified in a study of blood T cell repertoires in COVID-19. About the study: Researchers got acute and convalescent COVID-19 samples from the United States, Italy and Spain.

The count of this clone is one. CDR1 and CDR2 (germline): ENHRY, SYGVKD. V lost 6 bases and J 3 bases, leaving 17 bases between the germline ends. CDR3 length: 15 amino acids. Authors' analysis steps: Estimated nucleated cell counts came from reference gene primer amplification. The repertoire was sequenced with immunoSEQ multiplex PCR; TCRdb's copy has only in-frame clones and lacks some. V and J calls and clone size are given by that table; D and trimming were obtained from the DNA. Among approximately 210,000 clones listed, 75% to 90% were seen once. This rearrangement joins TRBV10-3 to TRBJ1-1; TRBD1 might be the D (6 bases). Sequenced sample: peripheral blood. The source of this sequence is a woman in her 70s with active or convalescent COVID-19. The CDR3 is CAIRGGPLGDTEAFF. Here the CDR3 DNA reads TGTGCCATCAGGGGGGGGCCCCTCGGGGACACTGAAGCTTTCTTT.